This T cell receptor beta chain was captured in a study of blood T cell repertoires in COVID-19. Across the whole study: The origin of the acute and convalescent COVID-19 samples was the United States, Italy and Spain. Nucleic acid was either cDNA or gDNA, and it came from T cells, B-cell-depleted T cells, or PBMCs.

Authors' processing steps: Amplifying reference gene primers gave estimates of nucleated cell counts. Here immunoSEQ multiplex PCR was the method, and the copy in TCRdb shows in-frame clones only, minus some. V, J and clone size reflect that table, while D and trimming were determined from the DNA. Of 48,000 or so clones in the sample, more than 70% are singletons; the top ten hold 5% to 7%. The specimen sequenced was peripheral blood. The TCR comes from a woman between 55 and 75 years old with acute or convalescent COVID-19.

The CDR3 DNA reads TGTGCCACCAGCCTGGGACTAGCGGAAGAGACCCAGTACTTC. Its protein is CATSLGLAEETQYF. This chain links TRBV15 with TRBJ2-5; TRBD2 matches at 11 bases. The CDR3 is made up of 14 amino acids. Germline V gives CDR1 LNHNV, CDR2 YYDKDF (reference sequence). The trim removed 5 bases at V and 3 bases at J, leaving 2 bases unmatched.